This TCR beta chain is drawn from a study of monozygotic twins with inflammatory bowel disease. For every sample, eight separate reactions were used to make cDNA. From its re-call of the 5' RACE reads, TCRdb lists each CDR3 protein once, without DNA. This sample's table reports 400,000 or so distinct CDR3 sequences. Germline V gene sequence: CDR1 SQVTM, CDR2 ANQGSEA. The CDR3 covers 12 residues. The gene calls are TRBV29-1 and TRBJ2-2. This clonotype was obtained from a human donor with ulcerative colitis or Crohn's disease, or a healthy co-twin of an affected twin (not recorded which). Sequencing was performed on blood. The CDR3 loop is CSVVETTGELFF.